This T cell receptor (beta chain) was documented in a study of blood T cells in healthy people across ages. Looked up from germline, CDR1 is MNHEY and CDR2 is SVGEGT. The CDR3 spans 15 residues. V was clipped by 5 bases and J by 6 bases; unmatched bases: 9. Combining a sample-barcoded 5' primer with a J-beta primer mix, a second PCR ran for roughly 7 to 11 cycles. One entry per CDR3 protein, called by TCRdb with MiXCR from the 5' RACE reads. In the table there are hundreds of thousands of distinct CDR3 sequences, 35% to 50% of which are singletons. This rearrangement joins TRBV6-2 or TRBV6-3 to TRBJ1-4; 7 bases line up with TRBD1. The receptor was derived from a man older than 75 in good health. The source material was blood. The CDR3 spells CASSHQGEGDEKLFF. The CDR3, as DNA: TGTGCCAGCAGTCATCAGGGGGAAGGAGATGAAAAACTGTTTTTT.